This TCR beta chain was sequenced in a study of CD8 T cells in Susac syndrome. This clonotype was counted between two and nine times. The V segment lost 4 bases and the J segment 2 bases; nucleotides outside the gene matches: 17. Germline CDR1 SGHRS, CDR2 YFSETQ. The length of the CDR3 is 19 residues. In blood CD8+ and CD4+ T cells, TCR beta underwent sequencing. Purification of the CD8+ and CD4+ T cells relied on negative isolation, and TEMRA cells underwent FACS enrichment. RNA in amounts of 0.5 to 1 ug was reverse transcribed with random hexamers. TCRdb processed the immunoSEQ multiplex PCR reads anew with MiXCR; each CDR3 protein has one entry. This table holds around 270,000 distinct CDR3 sequences, over 75% found once.

The receptor comes from a human donor with multiple sclerosis. The gene calls are TRBV5-1 and TRBJ2-3, with TRBD2 identical over 9 bases. The sequencing input was CD8+ T cells from PBMCs. The CDR3 bases are TGCGCCAGCAGCCACACAGATTCAGCGGGAGGACCTAACACAGATACGCAGTATTTT. It specifies CASSHTDSAGGPNTDTQYF.